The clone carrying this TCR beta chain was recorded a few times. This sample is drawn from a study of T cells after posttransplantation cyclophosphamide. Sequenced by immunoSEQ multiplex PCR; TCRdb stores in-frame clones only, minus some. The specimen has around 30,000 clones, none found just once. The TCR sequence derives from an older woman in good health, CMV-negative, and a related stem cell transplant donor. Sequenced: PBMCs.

CDR3 DNA: TGTGCCAGCACCCTCGGGGGGAGAACCTACGAGCAGTACTTC. Its translation is CASTLGGRTYEQYF. The rearrangement joins TRBV12-3 or TRBV12-4 to TRBJ2-7; the match to TRBD2 covers 7 bases. After removal of 7 bases from V and 2 bases from J, the junction contained 8 bases not matched to a gene. This CDR3 contains 14 residues.